A single sample gave rise to the 19 T cell receptor beta chains below, sequenced in a study of T cells in Graves' hyperthyroidism and ophthalmopathy. Amplification of TCR beta CDR3 regions was performed using RNA transcripts as template. The primer set for the first-round RT-PCR of the TCR CDR3 was HTBI. TCRdb redid the calling of the multiplex PCR reads with MiXCR, one entry per CDR3 protein. The sample has some 490,000 distinct CDR3 sequences, more than 15% seen once. Sequenced material: blood. Receptor source: a woman in her 30s with Graves' ophthalmopathy.

There are a few counts of this clonotype. J is TRBJ2-1 and V is TRBV6-2 or TRBV6-3, with D hard to call. The length of the CDR3 is 11 residues. The V gene's germline CDR1 is MNHEY and CDR2 SVGEGT. V dropped 6 bases and J dropped 5 bases, with 5 bases sitting between them. The CDR3 sequence: CASRRDNEQFF. For the CDR3, the DNA is TGTGCCAGCAGACGGGACAATGAGCAGTTCTTC.

V and J are TRBV20-1 and TRBJ1-1; 7 bases fit TRBD1. From germline, CDR1 is DFQATT and CDR2 SNEGSKA (reference sequence). Trimming at V came to 5 bases and at J to 7 bases, leaving 10 bases not matched to a gene. This CDR3 is 13 amino acids long. The CDR3 loop is CSASDRRQFEAFF. The DNA of the CDR3 is TGCAGTGCTTCGGACAGGAGACAGTTTGAAGCTTTCTTT.

The chain links TRBV19 to TRBJ2-1; possible D gene TRBD2, 6 bases. This CDR3 has 17 residues. In germline, CDR1 is LNHDA, CDR2 SQIVND (reference sequence). With 0 bases removed from V and 6 bases from J, the gap between germline ends came to 18 bases. Written as DNA, the CDR3 is TGTGCCAGTAGTATAGATCCCGGGGCGGGGTCTCGCAATGAGCAGTTCTTC. It specifies CASSIDPGAGSRNEQFF.

This clonotype was recorded at least ten times. This rearrangement joins TRBV28 to TRBJ1-5; the D gene is possibly TRBD1 (6 bases). V was cut by 8 bases and J by 4 bases, with 18 bases left in between. Germline V gene lookup returns CDR1 MDHEN and CDR2 SYDVKM. The CDR3 is 15 amino acids. In DNA form, the CDR3 reads TGTGCCAGCCAGTCCCCTTCCCAGGGGAATCAGCCCCAGCATTTT. Translated, it gives CASQSPSQGNQPQHF.

This clonotype was found many times. In DNA form, the CDR3 reads TGTGCCAGCAGGCGGGGCAGGGTGGACGAAAAACTGTTTTTT. Residues: CASRRGRVDEKLFF. The chain employs TRBV6-1 and TRBJ1-4, with D possibly matching TRBD1 (5 bases). V was clipped by 6 bases and J by 8 bases, with 16 bases between them. The CDR3 runs to 14 residues. CDR1 is MNHNS and CDR2 is SASEGT in the germline V gene.

This clonotype has more than one count but fewer than ten. The gene calls are TRBV10-3 and TRBJ1-1; 9 bases are shared with TRBD1. CDR3 length equals 13 residues. The germline gives CDR1 ENHRY, CDR2 SYGVKD. V lost 6 bases and J lost 5; bases outside the gene matches: 4. CDR3 loop: CAIRVQGATEAFF. The CDR3 DNA follows: TGTGCCATCAGAGTACAGGGGGCGACTGAAGCTTTCTTT.

As regards this clonotype: This may stem from a read error, because a much larger clone lies one nucleotide away. The conserved phenylalanine or tryptophan normally closing the CDR3 is absent here, so this likely arose from a read error. V is TRBV13 and J is TRBJ2-7; D call uncertain. The CDR3 sequence is 11 residues long. Germline V gene data show CDR1 as PRHDT and CDR2 as FYEKMQ (reference sequence). Trimming pared 10 bases from V and 6 bases from J, leaving 13 bases between. The CDR3 DNA is TGTGCCACCCGGATCCGGGTCGAGCAGTACCTC. This sequence encodes CATRIRVEQYL.

This clonotype was counted a single time. The V and J genes are TRBV5-1 and TRBJ2-5, with D possibly being TRBD2 (6 bases). CDR3 size: 16 residues. Per germline, CDR1 SGHRS and CDR2 YFSETQ. The germline V and J ends were trimmed by 3 bases and 5 bases, with 20 bases remaining between them. Written as DNA, the CDR3 is TGCGCCAGCAGCTCTGGCTTAAGGGAGGCTCGGGAGACCCAGTACTTC. Amino acid sequence: CASSSGLREARETQYF.

The chain is built from TRBV7-6 and TRBJ2-1, with 10 bases identical to TRBD1. Germline-derived CDR1 and CDR2 are SGHVS and FNYEAQ. V was clipped by 1 base and J by 5 bases; unmatched bases: 2. CDR3 size: 15 residues. CDR3 in amino acids: CASSLEGTGDNEQFF. The CDR3 coding sequence is TGTGCCAGCAGCTTAGAGGGGACAGGGGACAATGAGCAGTTCTTC.

In its sample, this clonotype was seen many times. The chain couples TRBV30 to TRBJ1-1; 8 nucleotides line up with TRBD1. V was pared by 0 bases and J by 4 bases, with 4 bases of the junction left unmatched. There are 14 residues in the CDR3. The germline V gene encodes CDR1 GTSNPN and CDR2 SVGIG (reference sequence). The CDR3 DNA reads TGTGCCTGGAGTGTGACAGGGGTGGGCACTGAAGCTTTCTTT. Amino acids: CAWSVTGVGTEAFF.

This clonotype has ten or more counts. The genes are TRBV28 and TRBJ2-7, with D perhaps matching TRBD1 (6 bases). The CDR3 loop spans 15 amino acids. Germline V CDR1 and CDR2: MDHEN, SYDVKM. V was pared by 4 bases and J by 2 bases, with 15 bases between. This CDR3 is CASSYRTESPYEQYF. The DNA for the CDR3 is TGTGCCAGCAGTTACCGGACAGAGTCCCCCTACGAGCAGTACTTC.

This clonotype was seen only once. V usage is TRBV6-2 or TRBV6-3 and J usage is TRBJ2-7; the match to TRBD2 covers 7 bases. The V and J ends lost 5 bases and 2 bases, in that order; junction bases with no gene match: 9. The length of the CDR3 is 15 residues. Germline CDR1 MNHEY, CDR2 SVGEGT. The CDR3 sequence: CASSRQGGRTYEQYF. CDR3 DNA sequence: TGTGCCAGCAGTAGACAAGGCGGGAGAACCTACGAGCAGTACTTC.

The chain joins TRBV5-4 to TRBJ2-1, with D perhaps matching TRBD2 (5 bases). Trimming left V 2 bases short and J 2 bases short, with 8 bases between. CDR3 length: 14 residues. The germline V gene encodes CDR1 SGHNT and CDR2 YYREEE (reference sequence). For the CDR3, the DNA is TGTGCCAGCAGCTTCGCGGGCGCCTACAATGAGCAGTTCTTC. This translates into CASSFAGAYNEQFF.

This clonotype appeared many times. In nucleotides, the CDR3 is TGTGCCAGCAGCCCGGACAGCTCAAATTCACCCCTCCACTTT. Encoded protein: CASSPDSSNSPLHF. The chain carries TRBV2 and TRBJ1-6, with a possible D match to TRBD1 (6 bases). V was pared by 6 bases and J by 7 bases, with 13 bases between. Germline loops: CDR1 SNHLY, CDR2 FYNNEI. The CDR3 length is 14 residues.

This clonotype occurred a few times. The rearrangement links TRBV6-5 to TRBJ2-2; D remains unclear. Germline loops: CDR1 MNHEY, CDR2 SVGAGI. V shed 2 bases and J shed 4 bases, with 5 bases lying between them. This CDR3 has 13 amino acids. In nucleotides, the CDR3 is TGTGCCAGCAGTTACGGAAGCACCGGGGAGCTGTTTTTT. Translated, it gives CASSYGSTGELFF.

This clonotype occurred many times. The gene calls are TRBV12-3 or TRBV12-4 and TRBJ2-2; D gene uncertain. V was trimmed by 3 bases and J by 6 bases, leaving 11 bases between them. The CDR3 consists of 14 residues. The CDR3 DNA sequence: TGTGCCAGCAGTTTTCCTCAGGTCCCCGGGGAGCTGTTTTTT. As protein: CASSFPQVPGELFF.

The V gene is TRBV15, the J gene TRBJ2-2; 8 bases align to TRBD1. The DNA end lines up better with TRBJ1-1; the J call may be wrong. Germline V gene sequence: CDR1 LNHNV, CDR2 YYDKDF (reference sequence). This CDR3 spans 14 amino acids. Here the CDR3 reads CATNPGTGGLRAFF. CDR3 sequence (DNA): TGTGCCACCAACCCCGGGACAGGAGGCCTCCGAGCTTTCTTT.

In the case of this clonotype: At one boundary the junction diverges from the germline segment, which might be a read error. This chain connects TRBV4-3 to TRBJ2-7, with 7 nucleotides matching TRBD1. The CDR3 covers 15 residues. CDR1 LGHNA and CDR2 YSLEER come from the germline V gene. As DNA, the CDR3 is TGCGTCAGCAGCCAAGATCTCCCAGGGGGCTACGAGCAGTACTTC. As protein: CVSSQDLPGGYEQYF.

This clonotype was observed at least ten times. The chain joins TRBV28 to TRBJ2-7, with 9 bases fitting TRBD1. Germline V lookup: CDR1 MDHEN, CDR2 SYDVKM. J lost 1 base, V lost 6 bases, and 10 bases had no gene match. The CDR3 covers 16 residues. DNA for the CDR3: TGTGCCAGCAGCGCAGGGACAGGGAGATTTTCCTACGAGCAGTACTTC. It translates to CASSAGTGRFSYEQYF.